The 25 T cell receptor beta chains presented below share a single source sample, sequenced in a study of blood T cell repertoires in COVID-19. Clones were sequenced by immunoSEQ multiplex PCR, and TCRdb holds only the in-frame ones, with some missing. This table has some 56,000 clones, roughly 87% appearing once. What was sequenced was peripheral blood. The receptors come from a woman aged 60-70 years with COVID-19, enrolled during active disease.

The chain links TRBV5-1 to TRBJ2-7; 9 bases are a match to TRBD2. Per the germline V gene, CDR1 is SGHRS and CDR2 is YFSETQ. The CDR3 covers 15 residues. With V trimmed by 0 bases and J by 1 base, 2 bases remained unmatched. The CDR3 loop reads CASSLELAGSYEQYF. CDR3 DNA: TGCGCCAGCAGCTTGGAACTAGCGGGTTCCTACGAGCAGTACTTC.

CDR3 protein: CASSFRGEATNEKLFF. In DNA, the CDR3 is TGTGCCAGCAGCTTCAGGGGGGAGGCAACTAATGAAAAACTGTTTTTT. The chain uses TRBV7-8 and TRBJ1-4; 7 bases agree with TRBD1. Looked up from germline, CDR1 is SGHVS and CDR2 is FQNEAQ. The CDR3 is 16 residues long. The J segment lost 0 bases and the V segment lost 3 bases, leaving 4 bases of the junction unmatched.

The chain employs TRBV3-1 (or the pseudogene TRBV3-2) and TRBJ1-1; 7 positions agree with TRBD1. Trimming at V came to 8 bases and at J to 3 bases, leaving 15 bases not matched to a gene. This CDR3 is 16 amino acids long. CDR1 and CDR2 from the germline V gene are LGHDT and YNNKEL (reference sequence). Written as DNA, the CDR3 is TGTGCCAGCCAACCCCGACAGGGATTGAGAGACACTGAAGCTTTCTTT. Amino acid sequence: CASQPRQGLRDTEAFF.

The chain uses TRBV7-2 and TRBJ2-3; weak D call: TRBD1 (5 bases). Trimming stripped 7 bases from V and 0 bases from J, with 11 bases between. The CDR3 is 14 amino acids. Germline CDR1 is SGHTA and CDR2 is FQGNSA. The CDR3 nucleotides read TGTGCCAGCAATTCACAGGCGAGCACAGATACGCAGTATTTT. Protein: CASNSQASTDTQYF. The full variable domain, rest sourced from reference TRBV7-2 and TRBJ2-3, is GAGVSQSPSNKVTEKGKDVELRCDPISGHTALYWYRQSLGQGLEFLIYFQGNSAPDKSGLPSDRFSAERTGGSVSTLTIQRTQQEDSAVYLCASNSQASTDTQYFGPGTRLTVL.

The J gene is TRBJ1-5, the V gene TRBV19; no clear D. The germline gives CDR1 LNHDA, CDR2 SQIVND (reference sequence). The V and J ends lost 6 bases and 1 base respectively, with 7 bases between them. The CDR3 extends over 13 amino acids. The CDR3 loop is CASRKQSNQPQHF. CDR3 nucleotides: TGTGCCAGTAGGAAACAGAGCAATCAGCCCCAGCATTTT.

This sequence joins TRBV27 and TRBJ2-2, with 12 bases identical to TRBD2. The ends lost 6 bases at V and 7 bases at J; junction bases unmatched: 3. Looked up from germline, CDR1 is MNHEY and CDR2 is SMNVEV (reference sequence). CDR3 length: 14 residues. DNA for the CDR3: TGTGCCAGCAGACTAGCGGGAGGAAACGGGGAGCTGTTTTTT. Amino acid sequence: CASRLAGGNGELFF.

The V gene is TRBV29-1, the J gene TRBJ1-2, with a tentative D call TRBD1 (6 bases). Germline CDR1 and CDR2: SQVTM and ANQGSEA. The CDR3 runs 13 residues. Trimming shortened V by 7 bases and J by 3 bases, and 15 bases separated the two germline ends. The CDR3 DNA is TGCAGCGCCCCGGACAGAACGGACTATGGCTACACCTTC. This translates into CSAPDRTDYGYTF.

V gene TRBV6-5 combines with J gene TRBJ2-7, with 13 bases that match TRBD2. Germline V lookup: CDR1 MNHEY, CDR2 SVGAGI. After removal of 5 bases from V and 7 bases from J, the junction contained 5 bases not matched to a gene. The CDR3 is 14 residues long. In nucleotides, the CDR3 is TGTGCCAGCAGTCGGACTAGCGGGAGTCTGGAGCAGTACTTC. Its protein product is CASSRTSGSLEQYF.

The J gene is TRBJ2-3, the V gene TRBV15, with D possibly TRBD2 on 6 matching bases. V shed 4 bases and J shed 2 bases, with 16 bases lying between them. The CDR3 spans 16 residues. Germline assignment: CDR1 LNHNV and CDR2 YYDKDF (reference sequence). The CDR3 region is CATSKPRGGATDTQYF. The CDR3 DNA is TGTGCCACCAGCAAACCTCGGGGCGGGGCCACAGATACGCAGTATTTT.

V and J are TRBV11-3 and TRBJ2-1; TRBD2 aligns across 7 bases. With V trimmed by 2 bases and J by 0 bases, 16 bases remained unmatched. The CDR3 runs 20 residues. Per the germline V gene, CDR1 is SGHNT and CDR2 is YENEEA. CDR3 residues: CASSLRGGWGERNSYNEQFF. The DNA for the CDR3 is TGTGCCAGCAGCTTAAGGGGAGGGTGGGGTGAGAGAAACTCCTACAATGAGCAGTTCTTC.

The gene calls are TRBV9 and TRBJ2-2; possibly TRBD2 for D (6 bases). CDR3 length: 16 amino acids. Trimming took off 0 bases at V and 2 bases at J, with 11 bases between the two ends. In germline, CDR1 is SGDLS, CDR2 YYNGEE. The CDR3 bases are TGTGCCAGCAGCGTAGGGAGTAGCGGCAACACCGGGGAGCTGTTTTTT. Protein product: CASSVGSSGNTGELFF.

The chain links TRBV7-9 to TRBJ1-2; D not certain. CDR3 length: 12 residues. V was pared by 2 bases and J by 8 bases, with 9 bases between. The germline V gene has CDR1 SEHNR and CDR2 FQNEAQ (reference sequence). CDR3 sequence reads: CASSLSPVGYTF. The CDR3 DNA sequence: TGTGCCAGCAGCTTATCACCGGTGGGCTACACCTTC.

This sequence joins TRBV19 and TRBJ2-3; 7 bases fit TRBD1. The ends lost 5 bases at V and 1 base at J; junction bases unmatched: 0. Germline loops: CDR1 LNHDA, CDR2 SQIVND (reference sequence). The CDR3 runs to 13 residues. CDR3 nucleotide sequence: TGTGCCAGTAGTGACAGGGGCACAGATACGCAGTATTTT. Protein product: CASSDRGTDTQYF.

This sequence joins TRBV6-5 and TRBJ2-1; perhaps TRBD2 as D (5 bases). The V end was cut by 6 bases, the J end by 10 bases, with 10 bases between. The germline CDR1 and CDR2 sequences are MNHEY and SVGAGI. The CDR3 loop spans 11 amino acids. CDR3 sequence reads: CASRSGGEQFF. Written as DNA, the CDR3 is TGTGCCAGCAGGAGTGGCGGGGAGCAGTTCTTC.

This clone was recorded a few times. The chain couples TRBV7-2 to TRBJ2-1; the D gene is possibly TRBD2 (6 bases). Trimming cost V 5 bases and J 8 bases, with 16 bases left between them. This CDR3 has 14 residues. CDR1 and CDR2 from the germline V gene are SGHTA and FQGNSA. The DNA for the CDR3 is TGTGCCAGCAGCCGGAGGTCGGGAGCGGATGAGCAGTTCTTC. Amino acid sequence: CASSRRSGADEQFF. Filled out from reference TRBV7-2 and TRBJ2-1, the complete variable domain reads GAGVSQSPSNKVTEKGKDVELRCDPISGHTALYWYRQSLGQGLEFLIYFQGNSAPDKSGLPSDRFSAERTGGSVSTLTIQRTQQEDSAVYLCASSRRSGADEQFFGPGTRLTVL.

The chain joins TRBV10-1 to TRBJ1-1; no clear D. The CDR3 extends over 16 amino acids. Looked up from germline, CDR1 is WNHNN and CDR2 is SYGVQD (reference sequence). With 2 bases removed from V and 1 base from J, the gap between germline ends came to 14 bases. The CDR3 reads CASSENPVVRNTEAFF. The DNA of the CDR3 is TGCGCCAGCAGTGAGAATCCTGTGGTGAGGAACACTGAAGCTTTCTTT.

The V and J genes are TRBV7-2 and TRBJ2-7, with 9 nucleotides matching TRBD1. With V trimmed by 3 bases and J by 3 bases, 12 bases remained unmatched. Germline V gene data show CDR1 as SGHTA and CDR2 as FQGNSA. This CDR3 region has 17 residues. DNA for the CDR3: TGTGCCAGCAGCTTCCGTTGGGGGGGACAGGGTTACTACGAGCAGTACTTC. It translates to CASSFRWGGQGYYEQYF.

This clone was counted a single time. The chain is built from TRBV5-4 and TRBJ1-2; 9 nucleotides match TRBD1. V was clipped by 2 bases and J by 2 bases; unmatched bases: 1. The germline V gene has CDR1 SGHNT and CDR2 YYREEE (reference sequence). The CDR3 loop spans 14 amino acids. The chain's CDR3 is CASSFGTGNYGYTF. DNA of the CDR3: TGTGCCAGCAGCTTCGGGACAGGGAACTATGGCTACACCTTC.

The J gene is TRBJ2-1, the V gene TRBV24-1; 10 bases match TRBD1. The CDR3 is 15 residues long. Germline V gene data show CDR1 as KGHDR and CDR2 as SFDVKD. Trimming removed 2 bases from V and 10 bases from J; junction bases left unmatched: 7. The CDR3 nucleotides are TGTGCCACCAGTGATTCCGGGACAGGGGTCGGAGAGCAGTTCTTC. Its protein is CATSDSGTGVGEQFF.

This chain links TRBV7-2 with TRBJ1-1; 9 bases are a match to TRBD1. Trimming took 1 base from V and 4 from J; bases not matched to a gene: 10. The germline gives CDR1 SGHTA, CDR2 FQGNSA. The CDR3 is 17 residues long. The CDR3 DNA reads as TGTGCCAGCAGCTTAGGGGGGACAGGGTGGTTGGGCACTGAAGCTTTCTTT. Translated: CASSLGGTGWLGTEAFF.

The chain combines TRBV7-8 with TRBJ1-1; no clear D gene. Germline V gives CDR1 SGHVS, CDR2 FQNEAQ. CDR3 size: 14 residues. Trimming stripped 3 bases from V and 4 bases from J, with 12 bases between. CDR3 DNA sequence: TGTGCCAGCAGCTTCGGGTTCGATGGCACTGAAGCTTTCTTT. This gives the protein CASSFGFDGTEAFF.

V gene TRBV6-5 combines with J gene TRBJ2-2; D is perhaps TRBD2 (5 bases). This CDR3 is 13 amino acids long. V was cut by 6 bases and J by 7 bases, with 12 bases left in between. Germline V lookup: CDR1 MNHEY, CDR2 SVGAGI. CDR3 nucleotides: TGTGCCAGCAGATGGACCCGGGGCGGGGAGCTGTTTTTT. Its protein product is CASRWTRGGELFF.

V is TRBV5-1 and J is TRBJ2-3; 9 bases fit TRBD1. The CDR3 length is 14 residues. CDR1 and CDR2 from the germline V gene are SGHRS and YFSETQ. The junction had 5 bases not matched to a gene; V was cut back by 5 bases and J by 4 bases. This CDR3 reads CASSLDRGADTQYF. In nucleotides, the CDR3 is TGCGCCAGCAGTTTAGACAGGGGGGCAGATACGCAGTATTTT.

The J gene is TRBJ2-1, the V gene TRBV11-2; a possible D gene is TRBD2 (7 bases). CDR3 length: 16 residues. Germline V gene data show CDR1 as SGHAT and CDR2 as FQNNGV. The germline V and J ends were trimmed by 2 bases and 0 bases, with 11 bases remaining between them. The CDR3 DNA follows: TGTGCCAGCAGCTTATGGGGGGGGCTCTCCTACAATGAGCAGTTCTTC. It translates to CASSLWGGLSYNEQFF.

This clone was counted a single time. The J gene is TRBJ2-6, the V gene TRBV6-5; D uncertain. V dropped 5 bases and J dropped 0 bases, with 8 bases sitting between them. From germline, CDR1 is MNHEY and CDR2 SVGAGI. CDR3 length equals 15 residues. This CDR3 reads CASSQETSGANVLTF. CDR3 coding DNA: TGTGCCAGCAGTCAGGAAACCTCTGGGGCCAACGTCCTGACTTTC.